The 3 T cell receptor beta chains below all came from one sample that was sequenced in a study of T cell responses to AZD1222 COVID-19 vaccine. TCRdb keeps only in-frame clones here, not all; method: immunoSEQ multiplex PCR. The repertoire holds about 93,000 clones, with 85% to 90% as singletons. Material: peripheral blood, obtained 28 days after the second AZD1222 dose. These receptors all stem from an adult who received the AZD1222 COVID-19 vaccine.

V gene TRBV6-1 combines with J gene TRBJ2-7; 7 nucleotides align to TRBD2. Trimming removed 4 bases from V and 4 bases from J; junction bases left unmatched: 19. Germline CDR1 reads MNHNS; CDR2 reads SASEGT. CDR3 length equals 18 residues. Here the CDR3 reads CASSVAWVGLADVYEQYF. CDR3 in DNA: TGTGCCAGCAGTGTCGCTTGGGTTGGTCTAGCGGACGTATACGAGCAGTACTTC.

The rearrangement uses TRBV6-5 and TRBJ2-1, with TRBD1 matching 8 bases. V lost 8 bases to trimming and J lost 3 bases; unmatched junction nucleotides: 9. This CDR3 region has 15 residues. In germline, CDR1 is MNHEY, CDR2 SVGAGI. This chain's CDR3 is CASGYRGAFYNEQFF. Written as DNA, the CDR3 is TGTGCCAGCGGCTACAGGGGGGCATTCTACAATGAGCAGTTCTTC.

The V and J genes are TRBV5-1 and TRBJ2-1, with 9 bases lining up with TRBD2. The V gene end was trimmed by 0 bases and the J gene end by 5 bases; junction bases not matched to a gene: 3. CDR3 length: 15 amino acids. CDR1 is SGHRS, CDR2 YFSETQ, per germline. The CDR3 reads CASSLVAGGDNEQFF. The CDR3 coding sequence is TGCGCCAGCAGCTTGGTTGCGGGAGGGGACAATGAGCAGTTCTTC.